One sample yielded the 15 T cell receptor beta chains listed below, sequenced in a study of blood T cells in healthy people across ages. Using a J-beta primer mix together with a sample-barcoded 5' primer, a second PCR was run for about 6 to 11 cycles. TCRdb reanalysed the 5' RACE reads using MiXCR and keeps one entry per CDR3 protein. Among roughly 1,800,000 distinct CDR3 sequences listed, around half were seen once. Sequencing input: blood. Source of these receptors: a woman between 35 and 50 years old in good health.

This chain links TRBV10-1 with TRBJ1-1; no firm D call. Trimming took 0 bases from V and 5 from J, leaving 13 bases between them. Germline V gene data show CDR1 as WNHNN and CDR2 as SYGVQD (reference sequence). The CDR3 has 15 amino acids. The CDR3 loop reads CASSESRSGRTEAFF. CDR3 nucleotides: TGCGCCAGCAGTGAGTCGAGAAGCGGTAGGACTGAAGCTTTCTTT.

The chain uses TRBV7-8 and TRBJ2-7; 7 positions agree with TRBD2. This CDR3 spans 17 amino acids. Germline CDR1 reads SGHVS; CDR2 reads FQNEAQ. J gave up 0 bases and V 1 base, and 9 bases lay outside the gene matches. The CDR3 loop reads CASSLVGAGLHSYEQYF. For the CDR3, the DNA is TGTGCCAGCAGCTTAGTCGGAGCGGGGCTTCACTCCTACGAGCAGTACTTC.

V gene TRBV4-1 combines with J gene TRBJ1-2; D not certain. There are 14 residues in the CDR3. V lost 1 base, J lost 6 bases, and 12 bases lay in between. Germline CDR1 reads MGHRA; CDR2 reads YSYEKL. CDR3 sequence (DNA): TGCGCCAGCAGCCAAGCGGCAGCCCTCGATGGCTACACCTTC. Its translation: CASSQAAALDGYTF.

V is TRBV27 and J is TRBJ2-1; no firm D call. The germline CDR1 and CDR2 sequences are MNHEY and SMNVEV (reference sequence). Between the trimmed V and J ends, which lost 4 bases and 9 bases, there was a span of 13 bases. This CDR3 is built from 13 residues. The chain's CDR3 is CASSSLVVFEQFF. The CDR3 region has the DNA TGTGCCAGCAGTTCCTTGGTCGTGTTTGAGCAGTTCTTC.

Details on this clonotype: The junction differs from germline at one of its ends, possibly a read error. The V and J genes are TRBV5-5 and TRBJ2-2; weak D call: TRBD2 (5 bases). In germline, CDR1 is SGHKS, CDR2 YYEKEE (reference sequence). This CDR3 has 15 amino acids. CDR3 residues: CASSLGAANIGELFF. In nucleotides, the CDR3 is TGTGCCAGCAGCTTGGGAGCGGCGAACATCGGGGAGCTGTTTTTT. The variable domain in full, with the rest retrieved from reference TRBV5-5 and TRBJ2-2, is DAGVTQSPTHLIKTRGQQVTLRCSPISGHKSVSWYQQVLGQGPQFIFQYYEKEERGRGNFPDRFSARQFPNYSSELNVNALLLGDSALYLCASSLGAANIGELFFGEGSRLTVL.

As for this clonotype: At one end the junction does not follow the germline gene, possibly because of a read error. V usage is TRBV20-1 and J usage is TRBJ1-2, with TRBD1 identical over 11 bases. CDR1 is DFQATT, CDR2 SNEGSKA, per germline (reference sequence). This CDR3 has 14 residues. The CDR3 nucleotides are TGCAGTGCGAGAAGGGACAGGGGGTTGGATGGCTACACTTTC. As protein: CSARRDRGLDGYTF.

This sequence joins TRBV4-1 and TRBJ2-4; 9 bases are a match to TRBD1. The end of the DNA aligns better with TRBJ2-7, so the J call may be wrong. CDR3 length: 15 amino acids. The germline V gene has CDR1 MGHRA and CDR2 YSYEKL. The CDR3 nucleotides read TGCGCCAGCAGCCACCCGGGACAGGGTGATGACGAGCAGTACTTC. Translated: CASSHPGQGDDEQYF.

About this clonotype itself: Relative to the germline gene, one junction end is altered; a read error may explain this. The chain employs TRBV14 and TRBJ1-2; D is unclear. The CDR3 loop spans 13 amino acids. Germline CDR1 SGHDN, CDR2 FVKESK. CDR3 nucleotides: TGTGCCCGCAGCCAGGTCGACGCTTATGGCTACACCTTC. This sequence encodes CARSQVDAYGYTF.

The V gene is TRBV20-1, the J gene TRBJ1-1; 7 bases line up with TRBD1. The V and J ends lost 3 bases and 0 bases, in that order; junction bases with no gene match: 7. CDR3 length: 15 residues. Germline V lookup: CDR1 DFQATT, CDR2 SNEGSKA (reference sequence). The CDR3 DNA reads TGCAGTGCTAGGTCGGTAGGGGGCATGAACACTGAAGCTTTCTTT. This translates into CSARSVGGMNTEAFF.

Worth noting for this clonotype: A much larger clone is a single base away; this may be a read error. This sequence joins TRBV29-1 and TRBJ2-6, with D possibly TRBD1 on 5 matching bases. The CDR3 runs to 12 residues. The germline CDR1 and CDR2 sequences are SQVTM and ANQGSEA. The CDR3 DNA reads TGCAGCGTTCACTCTGGGGCCGACGTCCTGACTTTC. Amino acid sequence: CSVHSGADVLTF.

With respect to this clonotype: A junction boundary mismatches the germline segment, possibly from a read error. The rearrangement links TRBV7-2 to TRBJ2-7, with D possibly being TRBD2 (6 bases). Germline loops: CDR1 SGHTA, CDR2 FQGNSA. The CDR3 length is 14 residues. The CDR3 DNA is TGTGTCAGCAGCGGGCCGGGACGGTCCTACGAGCAGTACTTC. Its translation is CVSSGPGRSYEQYF.

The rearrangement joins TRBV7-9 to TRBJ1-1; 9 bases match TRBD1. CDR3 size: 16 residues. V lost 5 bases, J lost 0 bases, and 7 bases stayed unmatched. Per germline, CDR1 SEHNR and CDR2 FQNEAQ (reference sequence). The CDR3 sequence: CASSHGTGFLNTEAFF. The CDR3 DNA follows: TGTGCCAGCAGCCACGGGACAGGGTTCTTGAACACTGAAGCTTTCTTT.

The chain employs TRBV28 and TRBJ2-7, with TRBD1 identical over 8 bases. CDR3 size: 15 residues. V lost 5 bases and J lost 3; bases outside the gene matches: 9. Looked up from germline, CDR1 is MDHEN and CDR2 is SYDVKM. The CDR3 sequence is CASSDRGLPSYEQYF. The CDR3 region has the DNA TGTGCCAGCAGTGACAGGGGCTTGCCGAGCTACGAGCAGTACTTC.

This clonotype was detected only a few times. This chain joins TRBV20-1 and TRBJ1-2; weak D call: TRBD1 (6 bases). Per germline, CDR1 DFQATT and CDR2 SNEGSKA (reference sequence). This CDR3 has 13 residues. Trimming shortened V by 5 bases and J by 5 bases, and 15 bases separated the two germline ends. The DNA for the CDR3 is TGCAGTGCTGAGGCAGGGGACATATATGGCTACACCTTC. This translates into CSAEAGDIYGYTF.

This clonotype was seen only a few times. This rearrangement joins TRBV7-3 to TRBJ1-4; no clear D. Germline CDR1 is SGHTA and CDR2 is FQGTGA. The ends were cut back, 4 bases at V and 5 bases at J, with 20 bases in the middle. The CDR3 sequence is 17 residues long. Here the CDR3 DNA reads TGTGCCAGCAGCTCCCGGTGCCTAAGGGCAGTAAATGAAAAACTGTTTTTT. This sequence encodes CASSSRCLRAVNEKLFF. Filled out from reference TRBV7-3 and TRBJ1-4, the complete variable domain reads GAGVSQTPSNKVTEKGKYVELRCDPISGHTALYWYRQSLGQGPEFLIYFQGTGAADDSGLPNDRFFAVRPEGSVSTLKIQRTERGDSAVYLCASSSRCLRAVNEKLFFGSGTQLSVL.